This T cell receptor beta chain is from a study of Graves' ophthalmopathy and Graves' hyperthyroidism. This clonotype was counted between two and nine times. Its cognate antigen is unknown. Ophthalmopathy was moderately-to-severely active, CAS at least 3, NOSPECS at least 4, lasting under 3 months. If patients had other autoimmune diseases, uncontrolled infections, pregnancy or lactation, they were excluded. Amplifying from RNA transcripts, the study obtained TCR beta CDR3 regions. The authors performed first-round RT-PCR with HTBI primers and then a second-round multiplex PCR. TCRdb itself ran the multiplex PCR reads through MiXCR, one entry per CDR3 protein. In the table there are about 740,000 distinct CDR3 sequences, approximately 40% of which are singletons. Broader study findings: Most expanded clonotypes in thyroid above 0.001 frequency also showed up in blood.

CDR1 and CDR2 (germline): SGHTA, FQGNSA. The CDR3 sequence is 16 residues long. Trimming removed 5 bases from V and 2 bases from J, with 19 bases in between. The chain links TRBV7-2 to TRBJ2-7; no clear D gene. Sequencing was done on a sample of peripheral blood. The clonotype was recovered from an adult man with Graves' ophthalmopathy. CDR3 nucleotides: TGTGCCAGCAGCCTGCGCCGGGCCCCATATACCTACGAGCAGTACTTC. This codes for CASSLRRAPYTYEQYF. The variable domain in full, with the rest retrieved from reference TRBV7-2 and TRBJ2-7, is GAGVSQSPSNKVTEKGKDVELRCDPISGHTALYWYRQSLGQGLEFLIYFQGNSAPDKSGLPSDRFSAERTGGSVSTLTIQRTQQEDSAVYLCASSLRRAPYTYEQYFGPGTRLTVT.